A single sample gave rise to the 29 T cell receptor beta chains below, sequenced in a study of OX40 agonist ivuxolimab in advanced cancers. Sequencing used immunoSEQ multiplex PCR; TCRdb keeps in-frame clones, though not all of them. The sample has roughly 75,000 clones; about 94% are singletons. The material sequenced was CD4+ or CD8+ T cells sorted from blood, taken in a trial of the OX40 agonist ivuxolimab. The receptor source for this set is an adult with an advanced solid tumor such as melanoma, head and neck, liver or kidney cancer.

This rearrangement joins TRBV2 to TRBJ2-2; TRBD1 matches at 7 bases. The V and J ends lost 6 bases and 3 bases, in that order; junction bases with no gene match: 7. Germline CDR1 reads SNHLY; CDR2 reads FYNNEI. This CDR3 comprises 15 residues. CDR3 residues: CASRRGQMDTGELFF. CDR3 DNA: TGTGCCAGCAGAAGGGGGCAAATGGACACCGGGGAGCTGTTTTTT. The variable domain in full, with the rest retrieved from reference TRBV2 and TRBJ2-2, is EPEVTQTPSHQVTQMGQEVILRCVPISNHLYFYWYRQILGQKVEFLVSFYNNEISEKSEIFDDQFSVERPDGSNFTLKIRSTKLEDSAMYFCASRRGQMDTGELFFGEGSRLTVL.

Worth noting for this clone: Other DNA sequences from this sample encode an identical CDR3 as well. J is TRBJ2-7 and V is TRBV7-9, with D possibly being TRBD1 (6 bases). The CDR3 length is 13 residues. Looked up from germline, CDR1 is SEHNR and CDR2 is FQNEAQ (reference sequence). Trimming removed 2 bases at V and 4 bases at J, with 9 bases between. This chain's CDR3 is CASSLRGSYEQYF. In DNA form, the CDR3 reads TGTGCCAGCAGCTTAAGGGGGTCTTACGAGCAGTACTTC. Looking up the rest from reference TRBV7-9 and TRBJ2-7 gives the full variable domain: DTGVSQNPRHKITKRGQNVTFRCDPISEHNRLYWYRQTLGQGPEFLTYFQNEAQLEKSRLLSDRFSAERPKGSFSTLEIQRTEQGDSAMYLCASSLRGSYEQYFGPGTRLTVT.

In DNA form, the CDR3 reads TGTGCCAGCAGGGGCCTCCCAGATACGCAGTATTTT. It yields the protein CASRGLPDTQYF. This chain joins TRBV27 and TRBJ2-3; D remains ambiguous. The CDR3 has 12 residues. Germline assignment: CDR1 MNHEY and CDR2 SMNVEV (reference sequence). V lost 6 bases and J lost 4, with 8 bases in between.

The chain has TRBV6-1 and TRBJ2-7, with D uncertain. The V gene's germline CDR1 is MNHNS and CDR2 SASEGT. The CDR3 has 14 residues. The germline V and J ends were trimmed by 4 bases and 3 bases, with 13 bases remaining between them. CDR3 residues: CASSVVSGYYEQYF. CDR3 DNA: TGTGCCAGCAGTGTGGTGTCGGGTTACTACGAGCAGTACTTC.

The chain recombines TRBV21-1 with TRBJ2-1; TRBD2 reflects the table's D call only, with no check against the DNA. TRBV21-1 is a known pseudogene. There are 11 residues in the CDR3. Here the CDR3 reads CASSKDGEQFF. CDR3 bases: TGTGCCAGCAGCAAAGACGGGGAGCAGTTCTTC.

The rearrangement joins TRBV18 to TRBJ2-3, with 9 bases aligning to TRBD2. V was clipped by 2 bases and J by 5 bases; unmatched bases: 14. This CDR3 has 18 amino acids. Germline V CDR1 and CDR2: KGHSH, LQKENI. CDR3 loop: CASSPDTRLAGGGDTQYF. CDR3 bases: TGTGCCAGCTCACCAGACACCCGCTTGGCGGGAGGGGGAGATACGCAGTATTTT. Supplemented by reference TRBV18 and TRBJ2-3, the full variable domain reads NAGVMQNPRHLVRRRGQEARLRCSPMKGHSHVYWYRQLPEEGLKFMVYLQKENIIDESGMPKERFSAEFPKEGPSILRIQQVVRGDSAAYFCASSPDTRLAGGGDTQYFGPGTRLTVL.

This chain joins TRBV11-2 and TRBJ1-1; TRBD1 matches 8 bases. V shed 2 bases, J shed 5 bases, and the junction held 7 bases outside the gene matches. CDR3 length equals 15 residues. Germline assignment: CDR1 SGHAT and CDR2 FQNNGV. CDR3 in amino acids: CASSLPRQGLTEAFF. CDR3 bases: TGTGCCAGCAGCTTACCCCGACAGGGGTTGACTGAAGCTTTCTTT.

The rearrangement links TRBV2 to TRBJ2-3; D unclear. CDR1 and CDR2 from the germline V gene are SNHLY and FYNNEI. The CDR3 consists of 15 residues. V gave up 4 bases and J gave up 0 bases, with 11 bases separating them. The CDR3 is CASSVERYSTDTQYF. The CDR3, as DNA: TGTGCCAGCAGTGTAGAGCGCTATAGCACAGATACGCAGTATTTT.

The chain recombines TRBV5-1 with TRBJ2-5; 10 positions match TRBD1. J gave up 2 bases and V 2 bases, and 9 bases lay outside the gene matches. Per the germline V gene, CDR1 is SGHRS and CDR2 is YFSETQ. The CDR3 is made up of 17 amino acids. CDR3 bases: TGCGCCAGCAGCTTTAAGACAGGGGGCTTGGGGCAAGAGACCCAGTACTTC. This sequence encodes CASSFKTGGLGQETQYF. Variable domain in full (rest from reference TRBV5-1 and TRBJ2-5): KAGVTQTPRYLIKTRGQQVTLSCSPISGHRSVSWYQQTPGQGLQFLFEYFSETQRNKGNFPGRFSGRQFSNSRSEMNVSTLELGDSALYLCASSFKTGGLGQETQYFGPGTRLLVL.

This chain links TRBV6-1 with TRBJ2-1; 7 bases are a match to TRBD2. With V trimmed by 5 bases and J by 3 bases, 4 bases remained unmatched. From germline, CDR1 is MNHNS and CDR2 SASEGT. The CDR3 has 14 residues. As DNA, the CDR3 is TGTGCCAGCAGTTTAGCGGGTTTCTACAATGAGCAGTTCTTC. It encodes CASSLAGFYNEQFF.

This clone appeared a single time. This chain connects TRBV13 to TRBJ1-1; TRBD1 matches at 7 bases. Germline assignment: CDR1 PRHDT and CDR2 FYEKMQ (reference sequence). The CDR3 contains 16 residues. Trimming at V came to 3 bases and at J to 4 bases, leaving 11 bases not matched to a gene. The CDR3 sequence: CASSFSRQGLVTEAFF. In DNA, the CDR3 is TGTGCCAGCAGCTTTTCCCGACAGGGTTTAGTCACTGAAGCTTTCTTT.

The V gene is TRBV11-2, the J gene TRBJ1-1, with D uncertain. Germline V gene sequence: CDR1 SGHAT, CDR2 FQNNGV. The CDR3 loop spans 15 amino acids. V lost 5 bases, J lost 1 base, and 14 bases lay in between. For the CDR3, the DNA is TGTGCCAGCAGCCCAGTGGGGAAGAGGAACACTGAAGCTTTCTTT. It codes for CASSPVGKRNTEAFF.

The gene calls are TRBV28 and TRBJ1-5; weak D call: TRBD1 (6 bases). Germline CDR1 reads MDHEN; CDR2 reads SYDVKM. This CDR3 is built from 13 residues. V was shortened by 11 bases and J by 4 bases, with 15 bases between the two germline ends. CDR3: CARSQGRNQPQHF. The CDR3 coding sequence is TGTGCCCGCTCACAGGGCAGAAATCAGCCCCAGCATTTT.

The rearrangement uses TRBV27 and TRBJ2-2; D unresolved. The CDR3 has 16 residues. V was shortened by 2 bases and J by 4 bases, with 14 bases between the two germline ends. Per the germline V gene, CDR1 is MNHEY and CDR2 is SMNVEV (reference sequence). CDR3 sequence: CASSLRPGWSTGELFF. Here the CDR3 DNA reads TGTGCCAGCAGTTTACGGCCTGGGTGGTCCACCGGGGAGCTGTTTTTT.

V and J are TRBV27 and TRBJ1-5; possibly TRBD1 for D (5 bases). Germline CDR1 is MNHEY and CDR2 is SMNVEV (reference sequence). V lost 8 bases and J lost 5, with 19 bases in between. This CDR3 has 15 residues. The CDR3 region is CASAYKGRGDQPQHF. DNA for the CDR3: TGTGCCAGCGCGTATAAGGGGCGAGGGGATCAGCCCCAGCATTTT.

The gene calls are TRBV5-1 and TRBJ2-1; D possibly matches TRBD1 or TRBD2 (5 bases each). Germline CDR1 SGHRS, CDR2 YFSETQ. The CDR3 extends over 11 amino acids. V lost 3 bases to trimming and J lost 7 bases, with 5 bases between them. CDR3 nucleotide sequence: TGCGCCAGCAGCTGGGGGAATGAGCAGTTCTTC. Translated: CASSWGNEQFF. Supplemented by reference TRBV5-1 and TRBJ2-1, the full variable domain reads KAGVTQTPRYLIKTRGQQVTLSCSPISGHRSVSWYQQTPGQGLQFLFEYFSETQRNKGNFPGRFSGRQFSNSRSEMNVSTLELGDSALYLCASSWGNEQFFGPGTRLTVL.

The chain links TRBV30 to TRBJ2-6; D not certain. The CDR3 has 15 residues. The germline gives CDR1 GTSNPN, CDR2 SVGIG (reference sequence). With 1 base removed from V and 1 base from J, the gap between germline ends came to 8 bases. CDR3 sequence: CAWSAAGSGANVLTF. CDR3 DNA sequence: TGTGCCTGGAGTGCAGCAGGTTCTGGGGCCAACGTCCTGACTTTC.

V and J are TRBV11-2 and TRBJ1-4; the D gene is possibly TRBD1 (5 bases). Germline V gene data show CDR1 as SGHAT and CDR2 as FQNNGV. This CDR3 comprises 11 residues. V was clipped by 8 bases and J by 7 bases, with 8 bases between them. The CDR3 coding sequence is TGTGCCAGCTCGGGGGGTGAAAAACTGTTTTTT. This codes for CASSGGEKLFF.

This clone has just one count. The V gene is TRBV6-6, the J gene TRBJ2-5; TRBD1 matches at 9 bases. The germline V gene encodes CDR1 MNHNY and CDR2 SVGAGI (reference sequence). After removal of 7 bases from V and 5 bases from J, the junction contained 11 bases not matched to a gene. The CDR3 runs 15 residues. The CDR3 DNA sequence: TGTGCCAGCAACGGTCCGGGACAGGGTGAGGAGACCCAGTACTTC. Protein product: CASNGPGQGEETQYF.

The gene calls are TRBV6-5 and TRBJ2-7, with D unresolved. Deletions cut 6 bases from V and 4 bases from J, with 13 bases between. Germline assignment: CDR1 MNHEY and CDR2 SVGAGI. The CDR3 totals 13 residues. CDR3 nucleotides: TGTGCCAGCAGCTCAGGACCGTTATACGAGCAGTACTTC. Its translation: CASSSGPLYEQYF.

This chain links TRBV4-1 with TRBJ2-1; no clear D. The length of the CDR3 is 13 residues. Germline V gives CDR1 MGHRA, CDR2 YSYEKL. Trimming took off 8 bases at V and 5 bases at J, with 13 bases between the two ends. The CDR3 here is CASGTTGHNEQFF. The CDR3 DNA reads as TGCGCCAGCGGCACTACTGGGCACAATGAGCAGTTCTTC.

V usage is TRBV2 and J usage is TRBJ2-3, with 11 bases fitting TRBD1. V shed 4 bases, J shed 4 bases, and the junction held 4 bases outside the gene matches. From germline, CDR1 is SNHLY and CDR2 FYNNEI. The CDR3 sequence is 15 residues long. The CDR3 DNA is TGTGCCAGCAGTGTGAGGACAGGGGGCTCAGATACGCAGTATTTT. Translation: CASSVRTGGSDTQYF. The full variable domain, completed using reference TRBV2 and TRBJ2-3, is EPEVTQTPSHQVTQMGQEVILRCVPISNHLYFYWYRQILGQKVEFLVSFYNNEISEKSEIFDDQFSVERPDGSNFTLKIRSTKLEDSAMYFCASSVRTGGSDTQYFGPGTRLTVL.

V and J are TRBV12-5 and TRBJ2-3; 7 bases align to TRBD1. Per germline, CDR1 LGHNT and CDR2 FRNRAP. V gave up 6 bases and J gave up 4 bases; unmatched junction bases: 16. The CDR3 has 17 residues. The CDR3 nucleotides read TGTGCTAGTGGCTTTGGGGCCCTAGGGGGCGCCCCAGATACGCAGTATTTT. This sequence encodes CASGFGALGGAPDTQYF.

The chain is built from TRBV5-4 and TRBJ2-7, with 7 bases identical to TRBD1. The germline V gene encodes CDR1 SGHNT and CDR2 YYREEE (reference sequence). After removal of 0 bases from V and 6 bases from J, the junction contained 6 bases not matched to a gene. This CDR3 region has 14 residues. DNA of the CDR3: TGTGCCAGCAGCTTGGAGGGGGCCCTCTCCGAGCAGTACTTC. Its protein is CASSLEGALSEQYF.

The gene calls are TRBV9 and TRBJ2-2, with D possibly called TRBD1 or TRBD2 (6 bases each). This CDR3 spans 15 amino acids. The V gene lost 1 base and the J gene lost 4 bases, with 11 bases spanning the gap. Germline loops: CDR1 SGDLS, CDR2 YYNGEE. The DNA for the CDR3 is TGTGCCAGCAGCGTATCGGGGGCCAGCACCGGGGAGCTGTTTTTT. Protein: CASSVSGASTGELFF.

The gene calls are TRBV7-2 and TRBJ2-1; D is unclear. The ends were cut back, 5 bases at V and 6 bases at J, with 14 bases in the middle. From germline, CDR1 is SGHTA and CDR2 FQGNSA. The CDR3 has 14 residues. CDR3 sequence: CASSDDWVINEQFF. The CDR3 nucleotides are TGTGCCAGCAGCGACGATTGGGTAATCAATGAGCAGTTCTTC.

V and J are TRBV19 and TRBJ1-5; 7 bases align to TRBD1. The germline CDR1 and CDR2 sequences are LNHDA and SQIVND (reference sequence). CDR3 length: 15 residues. J was trimmed by 3 bases and V by 5 bases; bases with no gene match: 7. This chain's CDR3 is CASSDRDSTNQPQHF. The CDR3 DNA sequence: TGTGCCAGTAGTGATAGGGACAGCACCAATCAGCCCCAGCATTTT.

The J gene is TRBJ2-5, the V gene TRBV4-3; 7 bases are a match to TRBD1. After removal of 0 bases from V and 7 bases from J, the junction contained 5 bases not matched to a gene. The CDR3 totals 14 residues. Germline loops: CDR1 LGHNA, CDR2 YSLEER. CDR3 coding DNA: TGCGCCAGCAGCCAAGAGGGACAGCTAGGGACCCAGTACTTC. It codes for CASSQEGQLGTQYF.

This chain joins TRBV6-5 and TRBJ1-2; no clear D gene. Germline loops: CDR1 MNHEY, CDR2 SVGAGI. The CDR3 loop spans 14 amino acids. V lost 2 bases and J lost 7, with 14 bases in between. The DNA of the CDR3 is TGTGCCAGCAGTTACGGACGAGAGGCTATTGGCTACACCTTC. This sequence encodes CASSYGREAIGYTF.